The clone carrying this TCR beta chain was seen more than once but under ten times. What it recognizes is unknown. The germline CDR1 and CDR2 sequences are SGHAT and FQNNGV. V was trimmed by 5 bases and J by 2 bases, leaving 22 bases between them. CDR3 length equals 17 residues. Investigators amplified TCR beta CDR3 regions from RNA transcripts. First-round RT-PCR used HTBI primers; second-round multiplex PCR followed. From the multiplex PCR reads, TCRdb called clonotypes with MiXCR, one entry per CDR3 protein. The top ten hold about 7.3% of the sample, which has about 390,000 distinct CDR3 sequences, approximately 15% seen once. These data belong to a study of Graves' ophthalmopathy and Graves' hyperthyroidism. The study's findings and limits: Ophthalmopathy progression predictions by the model showed 72.22% specificity and approximately 70% sensitivity.

The receptor comes from a woman aged 18-30 years with stable Graves' hyperthyroidism. J is TRBJ2-7 and V is TRBV11-2; D may be TRBD1 or TRBD2 (5 bases each). Sequenced: peripheral blood. CDR3 coding DNA: TGTGCCAGCAGCCCCCGGGGCTGGGGCTTAGCCCCCTACGAGCAGTACTTC. Translating it yields CASSPRGWGLAPYEQYF.